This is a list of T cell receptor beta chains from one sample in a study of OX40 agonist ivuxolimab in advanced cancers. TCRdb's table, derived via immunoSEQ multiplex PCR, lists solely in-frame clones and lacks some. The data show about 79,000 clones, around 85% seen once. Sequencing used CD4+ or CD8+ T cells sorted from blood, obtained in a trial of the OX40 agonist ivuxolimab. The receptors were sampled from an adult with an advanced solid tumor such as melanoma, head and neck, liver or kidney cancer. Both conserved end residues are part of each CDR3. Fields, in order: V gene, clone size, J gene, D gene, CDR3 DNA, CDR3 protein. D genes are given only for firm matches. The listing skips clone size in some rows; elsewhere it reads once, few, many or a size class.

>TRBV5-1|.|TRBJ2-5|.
TGCGCCAGCGCCGGGACTCCGTCCCTCGGGGCCCAGTACTTC
CASAGTPSLGAQYF
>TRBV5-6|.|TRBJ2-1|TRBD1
TGTGCCAGCAGCTTGTGGACAGGGGGCGGTAACAATGAGCAGTTCTTC
CASSLWTGGGNNEQFF
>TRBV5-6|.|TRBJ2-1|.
TGTGCCAGCAGTCCATGGCCCCAGTCAGAGCAGTTCTTC
CASSPWPQSEQFF
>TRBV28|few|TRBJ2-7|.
TGTGCCAGCAGTTTATCCCTCCGGGACAAGCAATCCTACGAGCAGTACTTC
CASSLSLRDKQSYEQYF
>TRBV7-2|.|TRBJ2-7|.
TGTGCCAGCAGCTTTCCTATTAGGGGACCCACCTACGAGCAGTACTTC
CASSFPIRGPTYEQYF
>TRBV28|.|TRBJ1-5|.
TGTGCCAGCAGTTTATTTTCGGTGGGTCAGCCCCAGCATTTT
CASSLFSVGQPQHF
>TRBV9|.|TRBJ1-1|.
TGTGCCAGCAGCGTAAAGGTCCTGAACACTGAAGCTTTCTTT
CASSVKVLNTEAFF
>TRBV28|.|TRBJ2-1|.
TGTGCCAGCAAAGACAGCAGCTACAATGAGCAGTTCTTC
CASKDSSYNEQFF
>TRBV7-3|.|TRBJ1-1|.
TGTGCCAGCAGCTTAGGCCACAGGAGCCCAGCTTTCTTT
CASSLGHRSPAFF
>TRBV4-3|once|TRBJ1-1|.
TGCGCCAGCAGCCAAGACGGCAGGGGAAATACTGAAGCTTTCTTT
CASSQDGRGNTEAFF
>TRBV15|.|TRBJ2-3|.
TGTGCCACCAGCAGAGAGGGGGGGGCTGTGGATACGCAGTATTTT
CATSREGGAVDTQYF
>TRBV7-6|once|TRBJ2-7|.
TGTGCCAGCAGCTTAGAGGCCCCCGGCCTCTACGAGCAGTACTTC
CASSLEAPGLYEQYF
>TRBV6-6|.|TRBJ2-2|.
TGTGCCAGCAGTACCCCCGTAGGGAGTGACACCGGGGAGCTGTTTTTT
CASSTPVGSDTGELFF
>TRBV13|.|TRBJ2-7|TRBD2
TGTGCCAGCAGCCCGGGGGGGCTCGAGCAGTACTTC
CASSPGGLEQYF
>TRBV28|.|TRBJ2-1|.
TGTGCCAGCAGTCCCCCAATAGGGGGTTCTGATGAGCAGTTCTTC
CASSPPIGGSDEQFF
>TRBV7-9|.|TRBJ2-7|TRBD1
TGTGCCAGCAGCTTAGAGGGGGGACAGGGATGGTACGAGCAGTACTTC
CASSLEGGQGWYEQYF
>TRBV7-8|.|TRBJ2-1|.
TGTGCCAGCAACCCGGGACTGAGCAATGAGCAGTTCTTC
CASNPGLSNEQFF